This is a list of T cell receptor beta chains from one sample in a study of CD8+CD57+ T cells in acquired aplastic anemia. TCRdb redid the calling of the reads with MiXCR, one entry per CDR3 protein. The sample lists 80,000 to 100,000 distinct CDR3 sequences, approximately 73% seen once, with 50% to 70% in the top ten. Sequenced: sorted CD4+, CD8+, or CD8+CD57+ T cells (not recorded which) from PBMCs. Receptors were obtained from a human donor with aplastic anemia. The CDR3 runs from the conserved cysteine through the conserved F or W. The D gene is left open where the match is weak. Size values are once, few and many counts, or a class for expanded clones, and some rows have none.

TRBV15	TRBJ2-7	few	NA	TGTGCCACCAGCAGAGATCCGGGGTACGAGCAGTACTTC	CATSRDPGYEQYF
TRBV11-1	TRBJ2-2	NA	TRBD2	TGTGCCAGCGTAGCGGGAGGGCCCCCGATGAACACCGGGGAGCTGTTTTTT	CASVAGGPPMNTGELFF
TRBV12-3/TRBV12-4	TRBJ1-2	NA	TRBD1	TGTGCCAGCAGTCCCTACGGGACAGGGGGTGGCTACACCTTC	CASSPYGTGGGYTF
TRBV7-9	TRBJ2-7	NA	TRBD1	TGTGCCAGCAGTGAATATCCAGGGGGCCGCGAGCAGTACTTC	CASSEYPGGREQYF
TRBV20-1	TRBJ2-1	many	NA	TGCAGTGCCTCACTCGAGGGGGGATCCTACAATGAGCAGTTCTTC	CSASLEGGSYNEQFF
TRBV7-3	TRBJ2-1	NA	TRBD2	TGTGCCAGCAGCTGGATCGGGACTAGGGGGGGAGGTGAGCAGTTCTTC	CASSWIGTRGGGEQFF
TRBV7-2	TRBJ2-7	NA	NA	TGTGCCAGCAGCTCTCGGCCGGGGGAGCCCGAGCAGTACTTC	CASSSRPGEPEQYF
TRBV7-9	TRBJ2-5	NA	NA	TGTGCCAGCAGTCAGGCGGGGTTTATAGAGACCCAGTACTTC	CASSQAGFIETQYF
TRBV20-1	TRBJ2-5	NA	NA	TGCAGTGCTAGAGTACCGCATCAAGAGACCCAGTACTTC	CSARVPHQETQYF
TRBV29-1	TRBJ2-1	NA	NA	TGCAGCGTTGTTAGGTTCAATGAGCAGTTCTTC	CSVVRFNEQFF
TRBV29-1	TRBJ1-1	few	NA	TGCAGCGTGAGTGGCAGGGTTTCGAACACTGAAGCTTTCTTT	CSVSGRVSNTEAFF
TRBV7-9	TRBJ2-1	few	NA	TGTGCCAGCAGCTTAGTCCCCACCCGCAATGAGCAGTTCTTC	CASSLVPTRNEQFF
TRBV13	TRBJ1-5	NA	TRBD1	TGTGCCAGCAGCTTGGACAGGGGGCATGGCAATCAGCCCCAGCATTTT	CASSLDRGHGNQPQHF
TRBV10-3	TRBJ2-3	NA	NA	TGTGCCATCAGTGAGAGCGCAGAAGATACGCAGTATTTT	CAISESAEDTQYF
TRBV24-1	TRBJ2-1	NA	TRBD1	TGTGCCACCAGTGATTCAGGGGGATTTGCCTACAATGAGCAGTTCTTC	CATSDSGGFAYNEQFF
TRBV24-1	TRBJ1-4	NA	NA	TGTGCCACCAGTGATAGCGGCCGCCGGGGGGCCGGGGAAAAACTGTTTTTT	CATSDSGRRGAGEKLFF
TRBV7-2	TRBJ2-5	NA	NA	TGTGCCAGCAGCCCCGCTAGGGGAGAGACCCAGTACTTC	CASSPARGETQYF
TRBV25-1	TRBJ1-2	NA	NA	TGTGCCAGCAGCCCTCCGGGGGGCATAAGGGGCTACACCTTC	CASSPPGGIRGYTF
TRBV9	TRBJ2-7	NA	NA	TGTGCCAGCAGCGTAGCTTACACTCTCCACGAGCAGTACTTC	CASSVAYTLHEQYF
TRBV24-1	TRBJ1-5	NA	NA	TGTGCCACCAGTGTTAGGGGGATCAATCAGCCCCAGCATTTT	CATSVRGINQPQHF
TRBV4-3	TRBJ2-7	NA	NA	TGCGCCAGCAGCCAAGCGCCAAGCTACGAGCAGTACTTC	CASSQAPSYEQYF
TRBV10-2	TRBJ1-2	few	NA	TGCGCCAGCAGTGAGCCCAGGACTAATGGCTACACCTTC	CASSEPRTNGYTF
TRBV9	TRBJ1-1	NA	NA	TGTGCCAGCAGCGTAGTGTCCAGGAACACTGAAGCTTTCTTT	CASSVVSRNTEAFF
TRBV7-9	TRBJ2-2	many	NA	TGTGCCAGCACGGAGGCCGGGGAGCTGTTTTTT	CASTEAGELFF
TRBV24-1	TRBJ1-1	few	NA	TGTGCCACCAGTGACTATACAGGGAATGAAGCTTTCTTT	CATSDYTGNEAFF
TRBV20-1	TRBJ2-5	few	NA	TGCAGTGCCATTCAAGAGACCCAGTACTTC	CSAIQETQYF